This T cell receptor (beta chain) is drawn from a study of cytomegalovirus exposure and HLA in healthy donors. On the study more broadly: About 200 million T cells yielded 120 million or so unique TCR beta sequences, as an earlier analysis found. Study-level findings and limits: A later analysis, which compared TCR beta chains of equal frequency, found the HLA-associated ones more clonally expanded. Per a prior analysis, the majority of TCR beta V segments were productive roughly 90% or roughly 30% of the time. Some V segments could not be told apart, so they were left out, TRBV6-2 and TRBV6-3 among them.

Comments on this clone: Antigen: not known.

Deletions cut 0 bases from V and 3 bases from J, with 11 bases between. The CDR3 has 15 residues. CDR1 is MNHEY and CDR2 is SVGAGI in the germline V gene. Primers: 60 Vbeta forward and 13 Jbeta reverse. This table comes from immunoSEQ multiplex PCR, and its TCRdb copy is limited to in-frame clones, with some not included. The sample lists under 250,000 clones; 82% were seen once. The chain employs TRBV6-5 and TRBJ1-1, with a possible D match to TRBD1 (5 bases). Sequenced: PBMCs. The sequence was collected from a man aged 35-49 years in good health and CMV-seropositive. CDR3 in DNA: TGTGCCAGCAGTTACTCGCGGCAGGGCCACACTGAAGCTTTCTTT. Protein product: CASSYSRQGHTEAFF.